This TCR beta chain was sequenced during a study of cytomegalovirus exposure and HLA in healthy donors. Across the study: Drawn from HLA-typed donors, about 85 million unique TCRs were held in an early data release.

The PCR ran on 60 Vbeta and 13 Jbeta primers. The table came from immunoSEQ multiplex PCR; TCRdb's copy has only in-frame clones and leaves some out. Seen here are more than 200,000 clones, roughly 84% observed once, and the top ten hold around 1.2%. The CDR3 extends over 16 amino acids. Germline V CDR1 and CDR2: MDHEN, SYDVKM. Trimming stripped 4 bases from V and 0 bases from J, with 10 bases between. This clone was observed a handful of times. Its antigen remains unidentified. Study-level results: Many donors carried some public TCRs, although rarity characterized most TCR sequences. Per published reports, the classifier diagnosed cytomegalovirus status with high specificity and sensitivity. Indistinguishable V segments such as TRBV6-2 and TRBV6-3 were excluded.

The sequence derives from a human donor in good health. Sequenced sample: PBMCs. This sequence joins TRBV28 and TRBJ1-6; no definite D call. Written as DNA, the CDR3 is TGTGCCAGCAGTTCGGGTTCTGACTCCTATAATTCACCCCTCCACTTT. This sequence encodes CASSSGSDSYNSPLHF.